Each of the 26 T cell receptor beta chains below was sequenced from the same sample in a study of CD8+ T cells in alopecia areata. Reverse transcribed after extraction, RNA yielded cDNA as the sequencing template. Sequencing was performed with immunoSEQ multiplex PCR; in TCRdb, only in-frame clones are kept and a portion is missing. The profile covers some 210,000 clones, with around 62% appearing a single time and 0.45% taken by the ten largest. Here the sequenced sample was CD4+ T cells sorted from blood, taken at week 0. These receptors originate from a human donor with alopecia areata.

The chain couples TRBV5-1 to TRBJ1-1; TRBD1 matches 12 bases. This CDR3 spans 15 amino acids. V shed 3 bases, J shed 10 bases, and the junction held 10 bases outside the gene matches. In germline, CDR1 is SGHRS, CDR2 YFSETQ. The CDR3 sequence is CASSSDPGTGGVAFF. DNA for the CDR3: TGCGCCAGCAGCTCCGACCCCGGGACAGGGGGCGTAGCTTTCTTT.

The chain uses TRBV7-2 and TRBJ1-2, with D possibly TRBD1 on 6 matching bases. V gave up 1 base and J gave up 8 bases, with 11 bases separating them. The CDR3 consists of 13 residues. Germline V lookup: CDR1 SGHTA, CDR2 FQGNSA. CDR3 amino acids: CASSLDRDKGYTF. CDR3 bases: TGTGCCAGCAGCTTAGACAGGGATAAGGGCTACACCTTC.

The V call is TRBV6-5, the J call TRBJ1-2; 7 nucleotides match TRBD1. The V gene end was trimmed by 5 bases and the J gene end by 4 bases; junction bases not matched to a gene: 10. The CDR3 runs 15 residues. CDR1 is MNHEY, CDR2 SVGAGI, per germline. CDR3 region: CASSQEQGLLYGYTF. The CDR3 DNA sequence: TGTGCCAGCAGTCAAGAACAGGGGCTCCTCTATGGCTACACCTTC.

The V gene is TRBV5-1, the J gene TRBJ1-5; D uncertain. Germline CDR1 SGHRS, CDR2 YFSETQ. The CDR3 is 15 amino acids. V lost 0 bases, J lost 4 bases, and 11 bases lay in between. Written as DNA, the CDR3 is TGCGCCAGCAGCTTGGACGGATTCTGGAATCAGCCCCAGCATTTT. Protein product: CASSLDGFWNQPQHF.

The chain couples TRBV5-1 to TRBJ2-3; the D gene is possibly TRBD2 (6 bases). Germline-derived CDR1 and CDR2 are SGHRS and YFSETQ. CDR3 length equals 15 residues. Deletions cut 0 bases from V and 4 bases from J, with 12 bases between. In nucleotides, the CDR3 is TGCGCCAGCAGCTTGGGGCGGGGAAGTGCAGATACGCAGTATTTT. Protein product: CASSLGRGSADTQYF.

This rearrangement joins TRBV11-3 to TRBJ2-3; possibly TRBD1 or TRBD2 for D (6 bases each). Trimming took 5 bases from V and 6 from J, leaving 21 bases between them. CDR3 size: 16 residues. Germline assignment: CDR1 SGHNT and CDR2 YENEEA. Here the CDR3 DNA reads TGTGCCAGCAGCCCTAGTGGGGGGCAGGGGATGGATACGCAGTATTTT. It is translated as CASSPSGGQGMDTQYF.

This clone was picked up a small number of times. The J gene is TRBJ1-5, the V gene TRBV6-5; D unclear. Deletions cut 0 bases from V and 0 bases from J, with 6 bases between. The CDR3 runs to 15 residues. Germline assignment: CDR1 MNHEY and CDR2 SVGAGI. The CDR3 coding sequence is TGTGCCAGCAGTTACTCAAAGGTTAGCAATCAGCCCCAGCATTTT. Amino acid sequence: CASSYSKVSNQPQHF.

The genes are TRBV5-4 and TRBJ1-2, with 8 bases matching TRBD1. After removal of 4 bases from V and 6 bases from J, the junction contained 8 bases not matched to a gene. In germline, CDR1 is SGHNT, CDR2 YYREEE (reference sequence). This CDR3 is built from 14 residues. CDR3 coding DNA: TGTGCCAGCAGCATACCGGACAGGGTGAATGGCTACACCTTC. Residues: CASSIPDRVNGYTF.

The J gene is TRBJ2-3, the V gene TRBV21-1; the D call TRBD1 from the table was never checked on the DNA. TRBV21-1 is a recognized pseudogene. The CDR3 consists of 18 residues. The CDR3 loop reads CASSKAGDRYWFTDTQYF. The CDR3 region has the DNA TGTGCCAGCAGCAAAGCAGGGGACAGGTATTGGTTCACAGATACGCAGTATTTT.

This clone came up once. V gene TRBV27 combines with J gene TRBJ2-6, with D perhaps matching TRBD2 (5 bases). The CDR3 has 17 amino acids. Germline values: CDR1 MNHEY, CDR2 SMNVEV (reference sequence). V was cut by 3 bases and J by 0 bases, with 12 bases left in between. The CDR3 loop reads CASSFSPGGSGANVLTF. The CDR3 region has the DNA TGTGCCAGCAGTTTCTCCCCTGGAGGCTCTGGGGCCAACGTCCTGACTTTC.

Concerning this clone itself: The sample carries other DNA sequences with the same CDR3. V is TRBV5-1 and J is TRBJ2-1; no reliable D call. CDR3 length: 13 amino acids. V shed 0 bases and J shed 4 bases, with 5 bases lying between them. Per germline, CDR1 SGHRS and CDR2 YFSETQ. The DNA for the CDR3 is TGCGCCAGCAGCTTGGAAAGTTACAATGAGCAGTTCTTC. Protein: CASSLESYNEQFF.

J is TRBJ1-6 and V is TRBV6-5, with D perhaps TRBD1 (6 bases). Germline CDR1 reads MNHEY; CDR2 reads SVGAGI. V lost 0 bases, J lost 7 bases, and 7 bases lay in between. CDR3 size: 14 residues. The CDR3 reads CASSYSQGNSPLHF. Written as DNA, the CDR3 is TGTGCCAGCAGTTACTCCCAGGGGAATTCACCCCTCCACTTT.

This clone was seen only a few times. This rearrangement joins TRBV11-2 to TRBJ2-5; 9 bases align to TRBD1. CDR1 is SGHAT, CDR2 FQNNGV, per germline. J gave up 4 bases and V 1 base, and 1 base lay outside the gene matches. This CDR3 contains 14 residues. The CDR3 DNA follows: TGTGCCAGCAGCTTAGCACAGGGGGCAGAGACCCAGTACTTC. Residues: CASSLAQGAETQYF.

This clone was picked up a small number of times. The identical CDR3 is also encoded by other nucleotide sequences in the sample. The J gene is TRBJ1-1, the V gene TRBV29-1; the D is unclear. From germline, CDR1 is SQVTM and CDR2 ANQGSEA. CDR3 size: 13 residues. The germline V and J ends were trimmed by 4 bases and 0 bases, with 9 bases remaining between them. CDR3 region: CSVARRMNTEAFF. Written as DNA, the CDR3 is TGCAGCGTTGCCAGACGGATGAACACTGAAGCTTTCTTT.

V gene TRBV27 combines with J gene TRBJ1-2, with TRBD1 identical over 10 bases. The CDR3 has 16 residues. Looked up from germline, CDR1 is MNHEY and CDR2 is SMNVEV (reference sequence). V shed 1 base and J 4 bases; nucleotides not matched to a gene: 6. DNA for the CDR3: TGTGCCAGCAGTTTATTAGGGACAGGGGTCATCTATGGCTACACCTTC. Translation gives CASSLLGTGVIYGYTF.

The chain employs TRBV10-3 and TRBJ1-1; D remains unclear. This CDR3 has 13 amino acids. Germline V CDR1 and CDR2: ENHRY, SYGVKD. The germline V and J ends were trimmed by 5 bases and 7 bases, with 14 bases remaining between them. The CDR3 loop reads CAISRSEVNEAFF. CDR3 nucleotides: TGTGCCATCAGTCGGTCGGAGGTGAATGAAGCTTTCTTT.

Here the CDR3 DNA reads TGTGCCAGTAGTCCTACAGGGGTCCAGCCCCAGCATTTT. The encoded protein is CASSPTGVQPQHF. The chain has TRBV19 and TRBJ1-5; TRBD1 aligns across 7 bases. The CDR3 contains 13 residues. The V gene end was trimmed by 5 bases and the J gene end by 7 bases; junction bases not matched to a gene: 5. Germline CDR1 LNHDA, CDR2 SQIVND (reference sequence).

This clone has only a few counts. V is TRBV6-5 and J is TRBJ1-6; D is possibly TRBD1 (6 bases). V was cut by 8 bases and J by 10 bases, with 21 bases left in between. CDR3 length equals 15 residues. The germline V gene has CDR1 MNHEY and CDR2 SVGAGI. CDR3 nucleotide sequence: TGTGCCAGCCAACCCTCCGCCAGGGGATTGTCACCCCTCCACTTT. Translating gives CASQPSARGLSPLHF.

V is TRBV7-2 and J is TRBJ1-2, with unresolved D. Trimming pared 1 base from V and 0 bases from J, leaving 6 bases between. CDR1 and CDR2 from the germline V gene are SGHTA and FQGNSA. The CDR3 covers 14 residues. The CDR3 DNA is TGTGCCAGCAGCTTAGAAGTTTCTAACTATGGCTACACCTTC. Translation gives CASSLEVSNYGYTF. The full variable domain, rest sourced from reference TRBV7-2 and TRBJ1-2, is GAGVSQSPSNKVTEKGKDVELRCDPISGHTALYWYRQSLGQGLEFLIYFQGNSAPDKSGLPSDRFSAERTGGSVSTLTIQRTQQEDSAVYLCASSLEVSNYGYTFGSGTRLTVV.

This rearrangement joins TRBV6-1 to TRBJ1-2, with TRBD1 matching 7 bases. This CDR3 has 12 amino acids. The germline V gene has CDR1 MNHNS and CDR2 SASEGT. V lost 10 bases and J lost 2; bases outside the gene matches: 4. In nucleotides, the CDR3 is TGTGCCACCTCGACAGGGAACTATGGCTACACCTTC. Protein sequence: CATSTGNYGYTF.

A few counts support this clone. J is TRBJ2-1 and V is TRBV29-1, with 10 bases fitting TRBD1. This CDR3 has 15 residues. Trimming cost V 8 bases and J 7 bases; bases outside gene matches: 14. Germline CDR1 reads SQVTM; CDR2 reads ANQGSEA. DNA of the CDR3: TGCAGCTCAATCACCCGACAGGGGGCGCGTAATGAGCAGTTCTTC. The encoded protein is CSSITRQGARNEQFF.

This clone showed up just once. This rearrangement joins TRBV6-1 to TRBJ2-3; 7 positions match TRBD1. This CDR3 is 14 amino acids long. V lost 5 bases and J lost 4; bases outside the gene matches: 6. Germline V gene data show CDR1 as MNHNS and CDR2 as SASEGT. The CDR3 DNA reads TGTGCCAGCAGTCTCGGAACAGGGGCAGATACGCAGTATTTT. Protein product: CASSLGTGADTQYF.

This clone was counted a few times. The CDR3 reads CASSVPRREQYF. CDR3 in DNA: TGCGCCAGCAGCGTGCCCAGGCGCGAGCAGTACTTC. The rearrangement links TRBV10-2 to TRBJ2-7; D uncertain. The V gene lost 6 bases and the J gene lost 6 bases, with 12 bases spanning the gap. Germline V gene sequence: CDR1 WSHSY, CDR2 SAAADI. CDR3 size: 12 residues.

The chain has TRBV5-1 and TRBJ2-3; 8 nucleotides line up with TRBD1. Trimming cost V 0 bases and J 9 bases; bases outside gene matches: 9. CDR1 is SGHRS, CDR2 YFSETQ, per germline. This CDR3 spans 15 amino acids. The CDR3 sequence: CASSLAGQGRGTQYF. Here the CDR3 DNA reads TGCGCCAGCAGCTTGGCAGGACAGGGAAGAGGGACGCAGTATTTT.

This clone appeared a few times. This chain connects TRBV27 to TRBJ2-3; D is unclear. V shed 4 bases and J shed 0 bases, with 5 bases lying between them. Germline values: CDR1 MNHEY, CDR2 SMNVEV (reference sequence). The length of the CDR3 is 13 residues. The chain's CDR3 is CASSSTSTDTQYF. The CDR3 coding sequence is TGTGCCAGCAGTTCGACTAGCACAGATACGCAGTATTTT.

V gene TRBV7-9 combines with J gene TRBJ1-1; 7 bases are a match to TRBD1. V shed 8 bases, J shed 6 bases, and the junction held 12 bases outside the gene matches. The germline CDR1 and CDR2 sequences are SEHNR and FQNEAQ (reference sequence). The CDR3 is made up of 14 amino acids. CDR3 coding DNA: TGTGCCAGCCTAGGCAATATTCAGGGGGCTGAAGCTTTCTTT. This translates into CASLGNIQGAEAFF.